These 7 T cell receptor beta chains were sequenced from one sample in a study of cytomegalovirus exposure and HLA in healthy donors. Use of 60 Vbeta and 13 Jbeta primers characterized the PCR. Sequencing was performed with immunoSEQ multiplex PCR; in TCRdb, only in-frame clones are kept and a portion is missing. Of about 160,000 clones in the sample, under 85% were seen once. The sequenced material came from PBMCs. The receptors derive from a woman aged 30 to 39 in good health and CMV-seronegative.

The chain carries TRBV5-4 and TRBJ1-4; possible D gene TRBD1, 5 bases. The CDR3 totals 16 residues. The V end lost 2 bases, the J end lost 0 bases, and 11 bases lay between the germline ends. Germline V gene data show CDR1 as SGHNT and CDR2 as YYREEE (reference sequence). The CDR3 loop reads CASSFRGWATNEKLFF. The CDR3 nucleotides are TGTGCCAGCAGCTTCCGGGGGTGGGCAACTAATGAAAAACTGTTTTTT.

The J gene is TRBJ2-6, the V gene TRBV7-9; D is possibly TRBD2 (6 bases). The V end lost 4 bases, the J end lost 0 bases, and 19 bases lay between the germline ends. The CDR3 is 19 amino acids. Looked up from germline, CDR1 is SEHNR and CDR2 is FQNEAQ (reference sequence). Here the CDR3 reads CASSSPSGTANSGANVLTF. The CDR3 DNA sequence: TGTGCCAGCAGCTCCCCATCCGGGACTGCCAACTCTGGGGCCAACGTCCTGACTTTC.

The chain is built from TRBV28 and TRBJ2-2, with 12 nucleotides matching TRBD2. This CDR3 spans 19 amino acids. Germline-derived CDR1 and CDR2 are MDHEN and SYDVKM. V shed 3 bases and J 5 bases; nucleotides not matched to a gene: 13. CDR3 in amino acids: CASSFNGLAGGPGTGELFF. The CDR3 nucleotides read TGTGCCAGCAGTTTCAACGGGCTAGCGGGGGGGCCGGGGACCGGGGAGCTGTTTTTT.

The chain employs TRBV6-5 and TRBJ1-2; D perhaps matches TRBD1 (6 bases). This CDR3 is built from 15 residues. Germline CDR1 is MNHEY and CDR2 is SVGAGI. With 5 bases removed from V and 2 bases from J, the gap between germline ends came to 15 bases. As DNA, the CDR3 is TGTGCCAGCAGTCGCTACAGGGAAGGGAACTATGGCTACACCTTC. Translating gives CASSRYREGNYGYTF.

The chain uses TRBV7-6 and TRBJ1-5; D unresolved. Germline CDR1 and CDR2: SGHVS and FNYEAQ. The CDR3 runs to 13 residues. V shed 1 base and J shed 7 bases, with 8 bases lying between them. The chain's CDR3 is CASSLGRFQPQHF. In DNA form, the CDR3 reads TGTGCCAGCAGCTTAGGGCGGTTCCAGCCCCAGCATTTT.

V usage is TRBV5-4 and J usage is TRBJ1-2, with TRBD1 matching over 9 bases. Germline assignment: CDR1 SGHNT and CDR2 YYREEE (reference sequence). This CDR3 has 13 amino acids. V trimming: 4 bases; J trimming: 8 bases; junction bases outside the gene matches: 6. CDR3 bases: TGTGCCAGCAGCCAGGACAGGGGAGGAGGCTACACCTTC. As protein: CASSQDRGGGYTF.

The chain carries TRBV12-5 and TRBJ2-3, with no clear D. CDR1 and CDR2 from the germline V gene are LGHNT and FRNRAP. The CDR3 loop spans 13 amino acids. The V end lost 7 bases, the J end lost 0 bases, and 8 bases lay between the germline ends. This chain's CDR3 is CASVWQSTDTQYF. In DNA, the CDR3 is TGTGCTAGTGTGTGGCAGAGCACAGATACGCAGTATTTT.